The source of this T cell receptor beta chain is a study of blood T cell repertoires in COVID-19. The overall study: Samples taken during acute and convalescent COVID-19 were collected in the United States, Italy and Spain.

CDR1 is SGHRS and CDR2 is YFSETQ in the germline V gene. The CDR3 extends over 16 amino acids. Trimming pared 0 bases from V and 6 bases from J, leaving 16 bases between. Per the authors' pipeline: From reference gene primer amplification, estimates of nucleated cell counts were derived. Profiled with immunoSEQ multiplex PCR; TCRdb holds only in-frame clones, not every one. D and trimming come from the DNA, and the V and J calls and clone size come from that table. The repertoire holds approximately 85,000 clones, with roughly 92% as singletons. The gene calls are TRBV5-1 and TRBJ1-5, with TRBD1 as a possible D gene (5 bases). The specimen was peripheral blood. The source of this sequence is a woman in her sixties with active COVID-19. The CDR3 DNA follows: TGCGCCAGCAGCTTGGACTTCAGGGAGGAGGGTCAGCCCCAGCATTTT. This codes for CASSLDFREEGQPQHF.